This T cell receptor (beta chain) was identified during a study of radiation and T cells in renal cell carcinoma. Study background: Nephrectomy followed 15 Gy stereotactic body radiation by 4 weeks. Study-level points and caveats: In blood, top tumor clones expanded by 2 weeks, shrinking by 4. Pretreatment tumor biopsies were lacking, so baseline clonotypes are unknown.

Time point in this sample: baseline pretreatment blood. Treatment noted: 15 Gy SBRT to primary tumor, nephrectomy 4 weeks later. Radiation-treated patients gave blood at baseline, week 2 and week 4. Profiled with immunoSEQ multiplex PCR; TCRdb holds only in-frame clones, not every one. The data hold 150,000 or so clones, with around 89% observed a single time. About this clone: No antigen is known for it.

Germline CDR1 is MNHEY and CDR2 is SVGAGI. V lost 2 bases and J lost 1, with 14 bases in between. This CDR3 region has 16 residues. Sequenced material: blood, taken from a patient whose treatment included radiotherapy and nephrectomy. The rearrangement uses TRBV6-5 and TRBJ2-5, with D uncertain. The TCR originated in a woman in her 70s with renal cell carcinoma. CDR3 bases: TGTGCCAGCAGTTACCTCGGCTGGGGATCCCAAGAGACCCAGTACTTC. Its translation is CASSYLGWGSQETQYF.